The subject of this entry is one TCR beta chain. This clonotype was observed a handful of times. Its specific antigen is unknown. Base qualities are not recorded, but no much larger clone differs from it by a single base. The sample belongs to a study of T cells after yellow fever vaccination (dated by TCRdb to about 2019). Regarding the research as a whole: Libraries from fractions with low cell numbers were prepared with the SMART-Seq v4 Ultra Low Input RNA kit. Bulk TCR alpha and beta repertoires were sequenced longitudinally to track T-cell clones before and after primary and booster YFV17D yellow fever vaccination. Two healthy male donors, one aged 18 to 30 and one aged 30 to 40 years, made up the cohort. Bulk PBMC replicates and cell subsets were isolated from blood drawn at multiple timepoints before and after both primary and secondary immunization.

V gives up 5 bases and J gives up 5 bases, and the segment between their germline ends measures 11 bases. CDR3 length: 13 amino acids, cysteine to phenylalanine. Of all the DNA, just the CDR3 is kept, 39 bases in frame from base 1. The germline V gene supplies CDR1 SGHRS and CDR2 YFSETQ. The study at large found these results: The secondary T-cell response was found to be weaker but faster than the primary response, with a peak reached on day 5 rather than on day 15. A small share of clonotypes occurred in both CD4 and CD8 compartments, likely arising from convergent recombination. Only a couple of donors were included in the study, so the extent to which the findings can be generalized is limited. After the booster, most of the clones that had expanded following primary vaccination were detected again (96% of CD4 and roughly 88% of CD8), which suggests that memory was broadly maintained. Computational filtering was required because FACS-sorted repertoires could contain abundant contaminating clonotypes from the bulk population.

Synthesis of TCR cDNA relied on 5'RACE template switching, a step that introduced a universal primer site along with unique molecular identifiers. cDNA synthesis was primed from both the TCR alpha and TCR beta constant segments. Library amplification used two PCR steps, and the second PCR step added sample barcodes and sequencing adapters. Sequencing of the libraries was done on either Illumina HiSeq 2500 (2x100 bp) or NovaSeq (2x150 bp). For the original study's pipeline: MIGEC was used to demultiplex reads and collapse the reads into UMI consensus sequences, and MiXCR was used for V(D)J alignment. Clonotypes responding to the vaccine were identified with edgeR on replicate PBMC samples, with the criteria of FDR below 0.01 and a log2 fold change above 5 up to day 15. Bulk clonotypes were assigned CD4 or CD8 identity according to which sequenced CD4 or CD8 repertoire held them at higher abundance. TCRdb took the public reads, trimmed them with fastp at Q25, ran MiXCR for clone calling and kept in-frame beta chains. CDR3 protein sequences are deduplicated, and each keeps its most common genes and DNA. The authors' filters were not applied to this entry. For this sample there are 600,000 to 750,000 distinct CDR3 sequences; more than 9% appear just once. The top ten constitute 14% to 15% of the sample.

The treatment or condition label for this specimen denotes: live attenuated yellow fever vaccine strain. Two biological replicates of bulk PBMCs were collected at each blood-draw timepoint. A standard Ficoll-Paque protocol was used to isolate PBMCs from peripheral blood. TriZol was used to extract RNA from bulk PBMCs, from CD4 and CD8 fractions, and from dextramer-positive and dextramer-negative fractions. This sample comprised PBMCs, obtained on the day of the yellow fever booster vaccination. The V gene is TRBV5-1 and the J gene is TRBJ2-1; matching of 6 bases hints at TRBD2 as the D gene. The TCR sequence derives from a man aged 30-40 years who received the YFV17D yellow fever vaccine. The DNA sequence follows: TGCGCCAGCAGTCCGGGAGCCCACAATGAGCAGTTCTTC. It translates to CASSPGAHNEQFF.